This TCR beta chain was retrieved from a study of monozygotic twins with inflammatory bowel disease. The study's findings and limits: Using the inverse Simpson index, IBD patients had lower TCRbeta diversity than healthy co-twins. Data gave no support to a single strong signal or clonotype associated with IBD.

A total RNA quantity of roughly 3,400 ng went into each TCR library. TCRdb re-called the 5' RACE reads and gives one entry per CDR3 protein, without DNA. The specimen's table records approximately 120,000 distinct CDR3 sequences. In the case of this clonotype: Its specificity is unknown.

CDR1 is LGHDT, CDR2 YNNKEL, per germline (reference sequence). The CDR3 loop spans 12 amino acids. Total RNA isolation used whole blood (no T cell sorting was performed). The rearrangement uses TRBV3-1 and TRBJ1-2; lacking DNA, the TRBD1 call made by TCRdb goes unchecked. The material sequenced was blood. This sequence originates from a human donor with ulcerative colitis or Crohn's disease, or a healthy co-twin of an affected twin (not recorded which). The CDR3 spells CASSQSRGGYTF.